The 7 T cell receptor beta chains reported below all come from one sample, sequenced in a study of T cell changes during pregnancy in multiple sclerosis. Sequencing was performed with immunoSEQ multiplex PCR; in TCRdb, only in-frame clones are kept and a portion is missing. The repertoire consists of roughly 50,000 clones, with 85% to 95% occurring once and the leading ten covering roughly 3.5%. The specimen comprised CD8+ T cells from peripheral blood mononuclear cells, sampled in the third trimester of pregnancy. The receptors derive from a female donor with multiple sclerosis, enrolled in a pregnancy study.

This clone came up once. The chain joins TRBV14 to TRBJ2-7, with D hard to call. CDR1 is SGHDN, CDR2 FVKESK, per germline. Trimming shortened V by 1 base and J by 0 bases, and 4 bases separated the two germline ends. This CDR3 has 13 amino acids. In nucleotides, the CDR3 is TGTGCCAGCAGCCAAGCCTCCTCCTACGAGCAGTACTTC. This translates into CASSQASSYEQYF.

This sequence joins TRBV25-1 and TRBJ2-7; maybe TRBD1 (6 bases). From germline, CDR1 is MGHDK and CDR2 SYGVNS. V lost 10 bases and J lost 5, with 12 bases in between. The CDR3 is 11 residues long. CDR3 sequence (DNA): TGTGCCACCGAACAGGGCCACGAGCAGTACTTC. It specifies CATEQGHEQYF.

The rearrangement uses TRBV27 and TRBJ1-1, with 8 bases that match TRBD1. Germline V gives CDR1 MNHEY, CDR2 SMNVEV (reference sequence). The V gene end was trimmed by 0 bases and the J gene end by 4 bases; junction bases not matched to a gene: 4. The CDR3 contains 15 residues. The DNA for the CDR3 is TGTGCCAGCAGTTTATCCGGACAGGGCATCACTGAAGCTTTCTTT. Its protein is CASSLSGQGITEAFF.

The chain carries TRBV28 and TRBJ2-1, with D possibly being TRBD1 (6 bases). V was pared by 7 bases and J by 1 base, with 11 bases between. Germline V gives CDR1 MDHEN, CDR2 SYDVKM. The CDR3 length is 14 residues. CDR3 amino acids: CASTTTGSYNEQFF. The CDR3 region has the DNA TGTGCCAGCACTACGACAGGATCCTACAATGAGCAGTTCTTC.

The chain is built from TRBV9 and TRBJ2-3, with TRBD2 matching 10 bases. Germline CDR1 reads SGDLS; CDR2 reads YYNGEE. V lost 6 bases to trimming and J lost 0 bases; unmatched junction nucleotides: 4. CDR3 length: 15 residues. CDR3 nucleotide sequence: TGTGCCAGCACCCCGACTAGCGGGAGCACAGATACGCAGTATTTT. Protein product: CASTPTSGSTDTQYF.

The gene calls are TRBV7-3 and TRBJ2-1; TRBD2 matches 13 bases. V lost 5 bases and J lost 5; bases outside the gene matches: 9. This CDR3 comprises 17 residues. CDR1 SGHTA and CDR2 FQGTGA come from the germline V gene. The CDR3 DNA reads TGTGCCAGCAGCCCAGGACTAGCGGGAGAAGGGGACAATGAGCAGTTCTTC. Residues: CASSPGLAGEGDNEQFF.

V gene TRBV6-5 combines with J gene TRBJ2-2; maybe TRBD1 (6 bases). Trimming removed 7 bases from V and 0 bases from J, with 12 bases in between. Germline loops: CDR1 MNHEY, CDR2 SVGAGI. This CDR3 is 15 amino acids long. The CDR3 loop is CASTSGQTNTGELFF. CDR3 nucleotides: TGTGCCAGCACCAGTGGACAGACGAACACCGGGGAGCTGTTTTTT.